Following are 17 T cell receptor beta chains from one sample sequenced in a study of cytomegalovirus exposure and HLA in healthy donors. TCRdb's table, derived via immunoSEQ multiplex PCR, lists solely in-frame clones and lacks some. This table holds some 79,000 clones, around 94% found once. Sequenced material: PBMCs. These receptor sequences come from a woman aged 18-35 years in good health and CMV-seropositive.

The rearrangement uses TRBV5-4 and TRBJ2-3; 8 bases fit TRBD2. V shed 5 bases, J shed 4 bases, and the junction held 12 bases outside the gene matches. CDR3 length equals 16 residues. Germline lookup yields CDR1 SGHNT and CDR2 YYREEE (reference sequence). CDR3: CASRAGGLRSPDTQYF. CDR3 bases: TGTGCCAGCAGGGCGGGGGGCTTAAGGTCCCCAGATACGCAGTATTTT.

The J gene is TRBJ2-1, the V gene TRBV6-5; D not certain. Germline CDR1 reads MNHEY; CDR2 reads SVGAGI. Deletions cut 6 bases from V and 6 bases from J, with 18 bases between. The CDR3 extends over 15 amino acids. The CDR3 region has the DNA TGTGCCAGCAGGGGTGGTGGGTCGGGTTTCAATGAGCAGTTCTTC. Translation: CASRGGGSGFNEQFF.

The CDR3 DNA reads TGTGCCTGGAGCGACTCTGCAGGGGGCCTCCACACTGAAGCTTTCTTT. This gives the protein CAWSDSAGGLHTEAFF. V and J are TRBV30 and TRBJ1-1, with TRBD1 identical over 8 bases. The V segment lost 3 bases and the J segment 3 bases; nucleotides outside the gene matches: 12. Germline V gene lookup returns CDR1 GTSNPN and CDR2 SVGIG (reference sequence). CDR3 length equals 16 residues. The complete variable domain, with remaining parts taken from reference TRBV30 and TRBJ1-1, reads SQTIHQWPATLVQPVGSPLSLECTVEGTSNPNLYWYRQAAGRGLQLLFYSVGIGQISSEVPQNLSASRPQDRQFILSSKKLLLSDSGFYLCAWSDSAGGLHTEAFFGQGTRLTVV.

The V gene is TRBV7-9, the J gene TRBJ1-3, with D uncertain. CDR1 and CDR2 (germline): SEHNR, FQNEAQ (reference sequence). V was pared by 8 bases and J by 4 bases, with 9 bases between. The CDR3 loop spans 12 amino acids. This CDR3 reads CASPGEGNTIYF. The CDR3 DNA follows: TGTGCCAGCCCCGGGGAGGGAAACACCATATATTTT.

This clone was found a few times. CDR3 coding DNA: TGTGCCACCAGCAGGGGGTGGACAGGGGCTAATGAAAAACTGTTTTTT. The encoded protein is CATSRGWTGANEKLFF. The rearrangement joins TRBV15 to TRBJ1-4; 9 bases fit TRBD1. The CDR3 runs 16 residues. Germline values: CDR1 LNHNV, CDR2 YYDKDF (reference sequence). V shed 3 bases and J 3 bases; nucleotides not matched to a gene: 5. Variable domain in full (rest from reference TRBV15 and TRBJ1-4): DAMVIQNPRYQVTQFGKPVTLSCSQTLNHNVMYWYQQKSSQAPKLLFHYYDKDFNNEADTPDNFQSRRPNTSFCFLDIRSPGLGDTAMYLCATSRGWTGANEKLFFGSGTQLSVL.

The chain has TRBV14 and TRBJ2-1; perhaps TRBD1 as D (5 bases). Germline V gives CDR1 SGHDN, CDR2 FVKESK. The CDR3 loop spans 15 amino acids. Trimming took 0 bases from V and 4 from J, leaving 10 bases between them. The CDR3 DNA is TGTGCCAGCAGCCAAGACTCGACAGCTTACAATGAGCAGTTCTTC. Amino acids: CASSQDSTAYNEQFF.

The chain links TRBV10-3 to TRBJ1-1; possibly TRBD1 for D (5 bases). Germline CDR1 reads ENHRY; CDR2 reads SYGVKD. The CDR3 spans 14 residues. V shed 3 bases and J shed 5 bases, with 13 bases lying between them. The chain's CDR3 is CAISDGTTGTEAFF. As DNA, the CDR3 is TGTGCCATCAGTGACGGGACTACCGGGACTGAAGCTTTCTTT.

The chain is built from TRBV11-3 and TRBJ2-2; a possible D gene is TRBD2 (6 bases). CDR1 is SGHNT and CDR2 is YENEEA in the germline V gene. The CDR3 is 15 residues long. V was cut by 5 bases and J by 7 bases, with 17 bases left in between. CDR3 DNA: TGTGCCAGCAGCCCAGGTGGAGGGGAGGTCGGGGAGCTGTTTTTT. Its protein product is CASSPGGGEVGELFF.

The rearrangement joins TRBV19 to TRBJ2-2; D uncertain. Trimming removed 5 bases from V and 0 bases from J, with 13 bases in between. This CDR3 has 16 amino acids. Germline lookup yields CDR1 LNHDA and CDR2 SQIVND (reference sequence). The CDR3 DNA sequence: TGTGCCAGTAGTTTCCCGAGAGTTGCGAACACCGGGGAGCTGTTTTTT. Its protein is CASSFPRVANTGELFF. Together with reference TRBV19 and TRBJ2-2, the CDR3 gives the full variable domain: DGGITQSPKYLFRKEGQNVTLSCEQNLNHDAMYWYRQDPGQGLRLIYYSQIVNDFQKGDIAEGYSVSREKKESFPLTVTSAQKNPTAFYLCASSFPRVANTGELFFGEGSRLTVL.

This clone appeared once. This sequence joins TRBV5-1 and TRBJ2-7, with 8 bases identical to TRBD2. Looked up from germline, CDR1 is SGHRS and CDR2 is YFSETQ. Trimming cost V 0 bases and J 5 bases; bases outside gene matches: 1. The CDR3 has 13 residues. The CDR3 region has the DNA TGCGCCAGCAGCTTGGAGCGGGGGAACGAGCAGTACTTC. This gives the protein CASSLERGNEQYF.

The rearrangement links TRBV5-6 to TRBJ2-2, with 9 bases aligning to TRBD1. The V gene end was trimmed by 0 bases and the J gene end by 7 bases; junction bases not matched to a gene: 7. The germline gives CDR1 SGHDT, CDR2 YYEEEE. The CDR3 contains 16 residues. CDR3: CASSLAGTGYRGELFF. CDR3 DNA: TGTGCCAGCAGCTTGGCCGGGACAGGGTATCGCGGGGAGCTGTTTTTT.

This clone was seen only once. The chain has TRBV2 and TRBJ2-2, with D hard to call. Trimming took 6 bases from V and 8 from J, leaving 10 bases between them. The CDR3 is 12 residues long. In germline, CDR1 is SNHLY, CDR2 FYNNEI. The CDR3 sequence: CASRGALGELFF. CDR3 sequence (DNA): TGTGCCAGCAGGGGCGCACTTGGGGAGCTGTTTTTT.

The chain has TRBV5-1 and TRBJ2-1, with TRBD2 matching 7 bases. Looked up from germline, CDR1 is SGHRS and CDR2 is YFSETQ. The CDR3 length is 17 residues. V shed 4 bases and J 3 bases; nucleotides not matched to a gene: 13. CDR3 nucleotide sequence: TGCGCCAGCAGCCCGCTTGGCCTAGCGGAAAACTACAATGAGCAGTTCTTC. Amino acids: CASSPLGLAENYNEQFF.

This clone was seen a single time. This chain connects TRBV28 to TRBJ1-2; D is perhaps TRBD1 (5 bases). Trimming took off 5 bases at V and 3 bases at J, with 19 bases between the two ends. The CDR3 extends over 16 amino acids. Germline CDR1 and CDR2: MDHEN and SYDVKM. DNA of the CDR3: TGTGCCAGCAGTCGACCCTCCGGGGGGGATCACTATGGCTACACCTTC. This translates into CASSRPSGGDHYGYTF.

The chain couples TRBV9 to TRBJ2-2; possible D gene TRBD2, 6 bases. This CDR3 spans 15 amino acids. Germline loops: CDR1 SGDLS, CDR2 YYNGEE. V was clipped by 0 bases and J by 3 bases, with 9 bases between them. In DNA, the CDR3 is TGTGCCAGCAGCGTAGCCGGAGGGGACACCGGGGAGCTGTTTTTT. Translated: CASSVAGGDTGELFF.

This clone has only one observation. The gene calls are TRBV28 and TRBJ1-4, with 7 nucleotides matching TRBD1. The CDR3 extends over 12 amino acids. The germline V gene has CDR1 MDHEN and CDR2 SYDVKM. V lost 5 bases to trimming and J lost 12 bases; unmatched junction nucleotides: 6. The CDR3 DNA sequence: TGTGCCAGCAGTATAAGGGGGCGGGAACTGTTTTTT. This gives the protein CASSIRGRELFF.

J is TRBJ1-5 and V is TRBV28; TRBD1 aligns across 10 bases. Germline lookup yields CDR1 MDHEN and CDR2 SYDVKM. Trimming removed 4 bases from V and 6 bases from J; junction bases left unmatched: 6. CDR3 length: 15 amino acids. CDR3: CASSSDRGRIQPQHF. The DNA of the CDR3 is TGTGCCAGCAGTTCCGACAGGGGGCGTATTCAGCCCCAGCATTTT.